This T cell receptor beta chain comes out of a study of molecular identifiers for immune sequencing clone quantification. Study-wide findings and caveats: Underestimation of highly expanded clone sizes could arise where identical TCR molecules share a barcode.

This clonotype has ten or more counts. Its specificity is unknown. Methods described previously, with TCR primers listed, were used for bulk TCR libraries. Using its own MiXCR run on the PCR reads, TCRdb lists one record per CDR3 protein. The sample records around 480,000 distinct CDR3 sequences, about 25% being singletons. Libraries of naive CD8 cells were prepared from approximately 20,000 to 980,000 sorted cells using 10%, 30% or 50% RNA. The sample consisted of naive CD8+ T cells from blood, with Jurkat cell RNA spiked in. As to subset: FACS-sorted CD8+CD4-CCR7+CD45RA+ naive T cells. The origin of this receptor is a human donor in good health. Some libraries in this study had Jurkat cell RNA spiked in.

The DNA of the CDR3 is TGCGCCAGCAGCCAAGATGAGGGGCTGTATGAAAAACTGTTTTTT. This codes for CASSQDEGLYEKLFF. The chain uses TRBV4-1 and TRBJ1-4, with D possibly TRBD1 on 5 matching bases. CDR1 is MGHRA, CDR2 YSYEKL, per germline. The CDR3 is made up of 15 amino acids. V dropped 0 bases and J dropped 6 bases, with 11 bases sitting between them.